Listed below are T cell receptor beta chains from one sample, sequenced in a study of T cell repertoires in cytomegalovirus infection. Their specific antigens are unknown. TCRdb redid the calling of the reads with MiXCR, one entry per CDR3 protein. The table has more than 250,000 distinct CDR3 sequences, about 25% seen once. The sequences come from cultured PBMCs, collected from culture after CMV antigen stimulation. These receptors all stem from a human donor in good health (CMV status not recorded). Some clones in this sample may be carry-over from other donors' samples. Both conserved end residues are part of each CDR3. A D gene is named only where the DNA matches it firmly. Expanded clones get a size class; other rows say once, few or many, or leave the size out.

abundance	v_gene	j_gene	d_gene	CDR3aa	CDR3nt
-	TRBV19	TRBJ1-1	-	CASSLQPFGRNTEAFF	TGTGCTTCATCTCTTCAGCCCTTTGGTCGCAACACTGAAGCTTTCTTT
few	TRBV6-2/TRBV6-3	TRBJ2-3	TRBD2	CASSSELAGDVDTQYF	TGTGCCAGCAGTTCTGAACTAGCGGGAGATGTCGATACGCAGTATTTT
few	TRBV7-2	TRBJ2-1	-	CASSAPGTGSYNEQFF	TGTGCCAGCAGCGCTCCCGGGACTGGCTCCTACAATGAGCAGTTCTTC
-	TRBV28	TRBJ2-7	-	CASIPGGSFYEQYF	TGTGCCAGCATCCCAGGAGGCAGCTTTTACGAGCAGTACTTC
many	TRBV7-2	TRBJ2-3	-	CASSSPVTDTQYF	TGTGCCAGCAGCTCCCCAGTCACAGATACGCAGTATTTT
few	TRBV6-2/TRBV6-3	TRBJ2-1	TRBD2	CASSSLAGGPLDEQFF	TGTGCCAGCAGTTCTTTAGCGGGAGGGCCCCTGGATGAGCAGTTCTTC
-	TRBV20-1	TRBJ2-3	TRBD2	CSASGLAESDTQYF	TGCAGTGCTAGCGGACTAGCGGAATCAGATACGCAGTATTTT
-	TRBV7-2	TRBJ1-5	TRBD1	CASSSYRGDQPQHF	TGTGCCAGCAGCTCCTACAGGGGAGATCAGCCCCAGCATTTT
-	TRBV6-2/TRBV6-3	TRBJ2-2	TRBD2	CASSYTSGRTGELFF	TGTGCCAGCAGTTACACTAGCGGGAGAACCGGGGAGCTGTTTTTT
-	TRBV20-1	TRBJ2-1	TRBD2	CSAPKYSGTSGAYNEQFF	TGCAGTGCTCCGAAGTATTCCGGGACTAGCGGAGCGTACAATGAGCAGTTCTTC
many	TRBV11-2	TRBJ2-1	-	CASSSWTGHSYNEQFF	TGTGCCAGCAGCTCATGGACGGGCCACTCCTACAATGAGCAGTTCTTC
many	TRBV7-2	TRBJ2-3	TRBD2	CASSLEPSGILTDTQYF	TGTGCCAGCAGCTTAGAGCCTAGCGGGATTCTCACAGATACGCAGTATTTT
-	TRBV27	TRBJ1-6	TRBD1	CASSLGQFNSPLHF	TGTGCCAGCAGTTTGGGACAGTTTAATTCACCCCTCCACTTT
many	TRBV7-2	TRBJ1-5	-	CASSLDSGGNQPQHF	TGTGCCAGCAGCTTAGACAGTGGGGGCAATCAGCCCCAGCATTTT
few	TRBV29-1	TRBJ2-1	TRBD2	CSVAGTSAYNEQFF	TGCAGCGTCGCCGGGACTAGCGCGTACAATGAGCAGTTCTTC
-	TRBV4-1	TRBJ2-3	-	CASSSQWARSTDTQYF	TGCGCCAGCAGCTCCCAATGGGCGCGGAGCACAGATACGCAGTATTTT